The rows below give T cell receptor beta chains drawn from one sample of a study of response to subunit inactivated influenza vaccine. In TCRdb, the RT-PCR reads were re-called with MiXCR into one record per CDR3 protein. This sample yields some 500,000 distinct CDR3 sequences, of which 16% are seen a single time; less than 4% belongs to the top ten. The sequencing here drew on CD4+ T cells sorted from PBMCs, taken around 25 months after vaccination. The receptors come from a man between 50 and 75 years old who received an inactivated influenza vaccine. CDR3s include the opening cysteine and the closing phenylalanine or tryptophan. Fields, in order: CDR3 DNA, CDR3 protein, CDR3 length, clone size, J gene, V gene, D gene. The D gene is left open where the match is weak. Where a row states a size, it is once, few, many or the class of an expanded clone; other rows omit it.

CDR3 DNA: TGTGCCAGCAGCGTGAGTTCAGGGCAGCAAGAGACCCAGTACTTC; CDR3 protein: CASSVSSGQQETQYF; CDR3 length: 15; clone size: few; J gene: TRBJ2-5; V gene: TRBV9; D gene: -
CDR3 DNA: TGTGCCAGCAGTTTCAATCCGGCCACTGAAGCTTTCTTT; CDR3 protein: CASSFNPATEAFF; CDR3 length: 13; clone size: few; J gene: TRBJ1-1; V gene: TRBV12-3/TRBV12-4; D gene: -
CDR3 DNA: TGTGCCATCAGTGACCGTAGGGGTGGCACAGATACGCAGTATTTT; CDR3 protein: CAISDRRGGTDTQYF; CDR3 length: 15; clone size: -; J gene: TRBJ2-3; V gene: TRBV10-3; D gene: -
CDR3 DNA: TGCAGTGCTAGTGAGGTGGGCCGCTACAATGAGCAGTTCTTC; CDR3 protein: CSASEVGRYNEQFF; CDR3 length: 14; clone size: -; J gene: TRBJ2-1; V gene: TRBV20-1; D gene: -
CDR3 DNA: TGTGCCAGCAGTACGGTCCAGGTCAGGCGTAATTCACCCCTCCACTTT; CDR3 protein: CASSTVQVRRNSPLHF; CDR3 length: 16; clone size: -; J gene: TRBJ1-6; V gene: TRBV6-1; D gene: -
CDR3 DNA: TGCAGTGCTAGAGATCTGGCGGGAGGGTGGCATGAGCAGTTCTTC; CDR3 protein: CSARDLAGGWHEQFF; CDR3 length: 15; clone size: -; J gene: TRBJ2-1; V gene: TRBV20-1; D gene: TRBD2
CDR3 DNA: TGCGCCAGCAGCTTTACAGCGGGCGTCTCCTACGAGCAGTACTTC; CDR3 protein: CASSFTAGVSYEQYF; CDR3 length: 15; clone size: few; J gene: TRBJ2-7; V gene: TRBV5-1; D gene: -
CDR3 DNA: TGCAGTGCTAACCTGGGAGTACGAATTGAAAAACTGTTTTTT; CDR3 protein: CSANLGVRIEKLFF; CDR3 length: 14; clone size: few; J gene: TRBJ1-4; V gene: TRBV20-1; D gene: -
CDR3 DNA: TGTGCCAGCAGTTATTTAGCCAGGGGGCGATCCTTAACTTCCTACGAGCAGTACTTC; CDR3 protein: CASSYLARGRSLTSYEQYF; CDR3 length: 19; clone size: -; J gene: TRBJ2-7; V gene: TRBV6-5; D gene: TRBD1
CDR3 DNA: TGCGCCAGCAGCCAAGATGGCGGCCCCTACAATGAGCAGTTCTTC; CDR3 protein: CASSQDGGPYNEQFF; CDR3 length: 15; clone size: few; J gene: TRBJ2-1; V gene: TRBV4-3; D gene: -
CDR3 DNA: TGTGCCAGCAGCTTCAAACAGGGACGGACTGAAGCTTTCTTT; CDR3 protein: CASSFKQGRTEAFF; CDR3 length: 14; clone size: few; J gene: TRBJ1-1; V gene: TRBV3-1; D gene: -
CDR3 DNA: TGCAGCGTCAGGACAAGGACGTTCGAGCAGTTCTTC; CDR3 protein: CSVRTRTFEQFF; CDR3 length: 12; clone size: -; J gene: TRBJ2-1; V gene: TRBV29-1; D gene: -
CDR3 DNA: TGTGCCAGCAGTGCCAAGACGGGCTATGAGCAGTTCTTC; CDR3 protein: CASSAKTGYEQFF; CDR3 length: 13; clone size: few; J gene: TRBJ2-1; V gene: TRBV27; D gene: -
CDR3 DNA: TGCAGTGCTAGCAATGAAAAACTGTTTTTT; CDR3 protein: CSASNEKLFF; CDR3 length: 10; clone size: -; J gene: TRBJ1-4; V gene: TRBV20-1; D gene: -
CDR3 DNA: TGCAGTGCTGGACGAGCGGGCGATTTCTACAATGAGCAGTTCTTC; CDR3 protein: CSAGRAGDFYNEQFF; CDR3 length: 15; clone size: -; J gene: TRBJ2-1; V gene: TRBV20-1; D gene: -
CDR3 DNA: TGTGCCAGCTCACCAGTAGCGGGAGCCAAAAACATTCAGTACTTC; CDR3 protein: CASSPVAGAKNIQYF; CDR3 length: 15; clone size: -; J gene: TRBJ2-4; V gene: TRBV18; D gene: TRBD2
CDR3 DNA: TGTGCCAGCGCCGGAGCGGGTTCCAACACCGGGGAGCTGTTTTTT; CDR3 protein: CASAGAGSNTGELFF; CDR3 length: 15; clone size: few; J gene: TRBJ2-2; V gene: TRBV12-3/TRBV12-4; D gene: -
CDR3 DNA: TGTGCCAGCACTCCCGGCCCGGGGGGCTACTTCTTC; CDR3 protein: CASTPGPGGYFF; CDR3 length: 12; clone size: many; J gene: TRBJ2-1; V gene: TRBV12-3/TRBV12-4; D gene: -
CDR3 DNA: TGTGCCAGCAGTTTTAGGGGACAGAACTACGAGCAGTACTTC; CDR3 protein: CASSFRGQNYEQYF; CDR3 length: 14; clone size: few; J gene: TRBJ2-7; V gene: TRBV12-3/TRBV12-4; D gene: TRBD1
CDR3 DNA: TGTGCCATCAGTGAGTCGGTCTACAGGGACACAGATACGCAGTATTTT; CDR3 protein: CAISESVYRDTDTQYF; CDR3 length: 16; clone size: few; J gene: TRBJ2-3; V gene: TRBV10-3; D gene: -
CDR3 DNA: TGCAGTGCTAGGTTCTATCGGGGACTAGCTACAGATACGCAGTATTTT; CDR3 protein: CSARFYRGLATDTQYF; CDR3 length: 16; clone size: few; J gene: TRBJ2-3; V gene: TRBV20-1; D gene: TRBD2
CDR3 DNA: TGTGCCAGCAGTAGAACCGGGACTGCCACAGATACGCAGTATTTT; CDR3 protein: CASSRTGTATDTQYF; CDR3 length: 15; clone size: few; J gene: TRBJ2-3; V gene: TRBV6-4; D gene: -